A single sample gave rise to the 31 T cell receptor beta chains below, sequenced in a study of cytomegalovirus exposure and HLA in healthy donors. PCR amplification relied on 60 Vbeta primers (plus 13 Jbeta primers). TCRdb keeps only in-frame clones here, not all; method: immunoSEQ multiplex PCR. The sample carries roughly 80,000 clones, roughly 80% recorded once. Sequencing used PBMCs. All receptors derive from a woman under 40 in good health and CMV-seronegative.

The J gene is TRBJ2-1, the V gene TRBV6-4; 8 nucleotides match TRBD1. The germline gives CDR1 MRHNA, CDR2 SNTAGT. Trimming took 2 bases from V and 4 from J; bases not matched to a gene: 7. CDR3 length: 16 residues. The CDR3 coding sequence is TGTGCCAGCAGTGACCTTTCCGGGACAGGATACAATGAGCAGTTCTTC. It codes for CASSDLSGTGYNEQFF.

The chain is built from TRBV20-1 and TRBJ2-5, with unresolved D. The germline V and J ends were trimmed by 6 bases and 5 bases, with 10 bases remaining between them. Per the germline V gene, CDR1 is DFQATT and CDR2 is SNEGSKA (reference sequence). The CDR3 runs to 11 residues. CDR3 nucleotides: TGCAGTGCCGACTCCTTGGAGACCCAGTACTTC. Its translation is CSADSLETQYF.

This chain connects TRBV2 to TRBJ2-7, with a possible D match to TRBD2 (7 bases). Trimming pared 4 bases from V and 2 bases from J, leaving 18 bases between. CDR1 and CDR2 from the germline V gene are SNHLY and FYNNEI. The CDR3 loop spans 16 amino acids. CDR3 in amino acids: CASSARGSGDTYEQYF. The CDR3 coding sequence is TGTGCCAGCAGTGCCCGGGGGAGCGGGGACACCTACGAGCAGTACTTC.

Concerning this clone itself: Other nucleotide sequences in the sample specify the same CDR3. CDR3 protein: CASSLQGQSSGNTIYF. CDR3 bases: TGTGCCAGTAGCCTACAGGGTCAAAGCTCTGGAAACACCATATATTTT. V gene TRBV19 combines with J gene TRBJ1-3, with D perhaps TRBD1 (6 bases). V lost 6 bases and J 0 bases, leaving 15 bases between the germline ends. Germline CDR1 LNHDA, CDR2 SQIVND (reference sequence). The CDR3 contains 16 residues.

The chain combines TRBV15 with TRBJ2-7, with a weak D call TRBD1 (5 bases). This CDR3 is built from 15 residues. Trimming stripped 3 bases from V and 0 bases from J, with 12 bases between. In germline, CDR1 is LNHNV, CDR2 YYDKDF (reference sequence). CDR3 loop: CATSSVDRSSYEQYF. Here the CDR3 DNA reads TGTGCCACCAGCAGCGTCGACAGAAGCTCCTACGAGCAGTACTTC.

J is TRBJ2-4 and V is TRBV9; 7 bases line up with TRBD2. J lost 6 bases, V lost 3 bases, and 6 bases had no gene match. CDR3 length equals 14 residues. Germline CDR1 reads SGDLS; CDR2 reads YYNGEE. CDR3 nucleotide sequence: TGTGCCAGCAGCGCAGGCGGGAGCGGAAACATTCAGTACTTC. Translating gives CASSAGGSGNIQYF.

The chain recombines TRBV5-1 with TRBJ2-2, with D perhaps TRBD1 (5 bases). Germline values: CDR1 SGHRS, CDR2 YFSETQ. This CDR3 contains 15 residues. V was clipped by 0 bases and J by 3 bases, with 9 bases between them. CDR3 amino acids: CASSLDRGDTGELFF. The CDR3 bases are TGCGCCAGCAGCTTGGATAGGGGCGACACCGGGGAGCTGTTTTTT.

The genes are TRBV4-2 and TRBJ2-2, with 7 positions matching TRBD2. This CDR3 comprises 15 residues. Germline values: CDR1 LGHNA, CDR2 YNFKEQ. V dropped 10 bases and J dropped 6; count of bases not matched to a gene: 14. The CDR3 sequence is CATRPGGAAPGELFF. The CDR3 nucleotides are TGTGCCACGCGCCCGGGAGGAGCCGCGCCCGGGGAGCTGTTTTTT.

The chain has TRBV2 and TRBJ1-5; 7 bases align to TRBD1. This CDR3 region has 14 residues. The V and J ends lost 6 bases and 4 bases, in that order; junction bases with no gene match: 6. Germline CDR1 SNHLY, CDR2 FYNNEI. CDR3 sequence (DNA): TGTGCCAGCAGCGACAGGGTAGGGAATCAGCCCCAGCATTTT. Its protein product is CASSDRVGNQPQHF.

This clone was found a few times. The rearrangement links TRBV4-3 to TRBJ1-1; D not resolved. V gave up 0 bases and J gave up 4 bases, with 9 bases separating them. Germline values: CDR1 LGHNA, CDR2 YSLEER. The CDR3 loop spans 14 amino acids. CDR3 amino acids: CASSQDRLATEAFF. The CDR3 nucleotides read TGCGCCAGCAGCCAAGATCGCTTGGCCACTGAAGCTTTCTTT.

This clone was observed a single time. The chain couples TRBV7-9 to TRBJ2-5, with a tentative D call TRBD2 (6 bases). This CDR3 comprises 15 residues. CDR1 is SEHNR and CDR2 is FQNEAQ in the germline V gene (reference sequence). The V end was cut by 3 bases, the J end by 5 bases, with 16 bases between. Written as DNA, the CDR3 is TGTGCCAGCAGCTTGGCCCGGGGAGGTTTGGAGACCCAGTACTTC. It encodes CASSLARGGLETQYF.

The rearrangement joins TRBV4-3 to TRBJ2-3, with unresolved D. CDR3 size: 15 residues. The germline gives CDR1 LGHNA, CDR2 YSLEER. Trimming left V 10 bases short and J 6 bases short, with 23 bases between. This CDR3 is CATAQDGWSEDTQYF. CDR3 DNA: TGCGCCACTGCCCAAGACGGGTGGAGCGAGGATACGCAGTATTTT.

V gene TRBV30 combines with J gene TRBJ2-2; 11 nucleotides align to TRBD1. This CDR3 comprises 14 residues. V lost 3 bases and J lost 5; bases outside the gene matches: 2. Germline CDR1 is GTSNPN and CDR2 is SVGIG (reference sequence). The CDR3 DNA reads as TGTGCCTGGAGAGGGGACAGGGGGACCGGGGAGCTGTTTTTT. Its translation is CAWRGDRGTGELFF.

Only one count was recorded for this clone. The chain has TRBV10-1 and TRBJ1-5, with unresolved D. Germline V CDR1 and CDR2: WNHNN, SYGVQD (reference sequence). The CDR3 runs 14 residues. V was shortened by 11 bases and J by 3 bases, with 17 bases between the two germline ends. CDR3 sequence reads: CAWYRRSPNQPQHF. CDR3 coding DNA: TGCGCCTGGTACAGAAGGTCCCCCAATCAGCCCCAGCATTTT.

J is TRBJ2-1 and V is TRBV2; 8 bases match TRBD2. The CDR3 has 14 amino acids. The germline V gene has CDR1 SNHLY and CDR2 FYNNEI. The J segment lost 2 bases and the V segment lost 7 bases, leaving 4 bases of the junction unmatched. CDR3 coding DNA: TGTGCCAGCACCGGGACTAGAACCTACAATGAGCAGTTCTTC. This translates into CASTGTRTYNEQFF.

The chain joins TRBV6-1 to TRBJ1-1; the D gene is possibly TRBD1 (6 bases). The CDR3 spans 15 residues. Deletions cut 0 bases from V and 5 bases from J, with 13 bases between. The germline CDR1 and CDR2 sequences are MNHNS and SASEGT. The CDR3 nucleotides read TGTGCCAGCAGTGAAGCGCGGGGGCTCGCGACTGAAGCTTTCTTT. It is translated as CASSEARGLATEAFF.

The rearrangement joins TRBV30 to TRBJ2-2; D is ambiguous. CDR1 and CDR2 from the germline V gene are GTSNPN and SVGIG (reference sequence). Trimming took off 5 bases at V and 6 bases at J, with 10 bases between the two ends. The CDR3 has 12 amino acids. This CDR3 reads CAWLLPAGELFF. The CDR3 nucleotides read TGTGCCTGGTTGTTACCGGCCGGGGAGCTGTTTTTT.

The chain has TRBV6-5 and TRBJ2-5; D uncertain. CDR1 is MNHEY and CDR2 is SVGAGI in the germline V gene. The CDR3 has 12 amino acids. V was pared by 6 bases and J by 3 bases, with 8 bases between. The CDR3 bases are TGTGCCAGCAGAGAGACAAAAGAGACCCAGTACTTC. It specifies CASRETKETQYF.

The J gene is TRBJ2-3, the V gene TRBV11-3; D might be TRBD1 (6 bases). The ends were cut back, 8 bases at V and 1 base at J, with 10 bases in the middle. The CDR3 runs to 13 residues. Germline CDR1 reads SGHNT; CDR2 reads YENEEA. The CDR3 protein is CASGTWGTDTQYF. The CDR3 bases are TGTGCCAGCGGGACATGGGGCACAGATACGCAGTATTTT. The full variable domain, rest sourced from reference TRBV11-3 and TRBJ2-3, is EAGVVQSPRYKIIEKKQPVAFWCNPISGHNTLYWYLQNLGQGPELLIRYENEEAVDDSQLPKDRFSAERLKGVDSTLKIQPAELGDSAVYLCASGTWGTDTQYFGPGTRLTVL.

The table lists this clone with a count of one. The chain carries TRBV6-5 and TRBJ2-6, with TRBD1 identical over 8 bases. Trimming removed 8 bases from V and 1 base from J; junction bases left unmatched: 4. Germline V gene sequence: CDR1 MNHEY, CDR2 SVGAGI. The CDR3 runs 15 residues. The CDR3 region has the DNA TGTGCCAGCGGGAACAGGGGGTCTGGGGCCAACGTCCTGACTTTC. It translates to CASGNRGSGANVLTF.

The chain couples TRBV27 to TRBJ1-5, with 11 nucleotides matching TRBD1. V dropped 4 bases and J dropped 2; count of bases not matched to a gene: 1. Germline CDR1 is MNHEY and CDR2 is SMNVEV (reference sequence). The CDR3 totals 15 residues. This chain's CDR3 is CASSWDRGGNQPQHF. The CDR3 DNA reads TGTGCCAGCAGTTGGGACAGGGGGGGCAATCAGCCCCAGCATTTT.

This sequence joins TRBV19 and TRBJ2-7, with D maybe TRBD1 (6 bases). Germline CDR1 LNHDA, CDR2 SQIVND (reference sequence). This CDR3 comprises 14 residues. The V and J ends lost 3 bases and 0 bases respectively, with 9 bases between them. CDR3 DNA sequence: TGTGCCAGTAGTATTGAAGGGGGCTCCTACGAGCAGTACTTC. Its translation is CASSIEGGSYEQYF.

J is TRBJ2-7 and V is TRBV7-2, with 7 positions matching TRBD2. This CDR3 comprises 16 residues. Germline CDR1 and CDR2: SGHTA and FQGNSA. The V and J ends lost 7 bases and 4 bases, in that order; junction bases with no gene match: 16. The CDR3 reads CASTSKKLAEKYEQYF. CDR3 DNA sequence: TGTGCCAGCACGTCGAAGAAGCTAGCGGAAAAATACGAGCAGTACTTC.

The rearrangement links TRBV19 to TRBJ2-3; D is possibly TRBD1 (5 bases). In germline, CDR1 is LNHDA, CDR2 SQIVND (reference sequence). V shed 3 bases and J shed 6 bases, with 16 bases lying between them. The CDR3 is 15 amino acids. In DNA form, the CDR3 reads TGTGCCAGTAGTATCCGGACACAATCTCTGGATACGCAGTATTTT. Translating gives CASSIRTQSLDTQYF.

The CDR3 coding sequence is TGTGCCAGCAGCGACTCGGGCGAGCAGTACTTC. Protein product: CASSDSGEQYF. This chain connects TRBV13 to TRBJ2-7; D is unresolved. The CDR3 spans 11 residues. V was trimmed by 5 bases and J by 6 bases, leaving 8 bases between them. Per germline, CDR1 PRHDT and CDR2 FYEKMQ (reference sequence).

The rearrangement uses TRBV2 and TRBJ1-2; unclear D gene. There are 14 residues in the CDR3. V shed 5 bases and J shed 0 bases, with 10 bases lying between them. CDR1 and CDR2 from the germline V gene are SNHLY and FYNNEI. The CDR3, as DNA: TGTGCCAGCAGTCGTACACTAACTAACTATGGCTACACCTTC. The encoded protein is CASSRTLTNYGYTF. Looking up the rest from reference TRBV2 and TRBJ1-2 gives the full variable domain: EPEVTQTPSHQVTQMGQEVILRCVPISNHLYFYWYRQILGQKVEFLVSFYNNEISEKSEIFDDQFSVERPDGSNFTLKIRSTKLEDSAMYFCASSRTLTNYGYTFGSGTRLTVV.

J is TRBJ1-1 and V is TRBV27, with D tentatively TRBD1 (5 bases). Trimming shortened V by 6 bases and J by 6 bases, and 14 bases separated the two germline ends. Germline V gene sequence: CDR1 MNHEY, CDR2 SMNVEV (reference sequence). The CDR3 contains 13 residues. CDR3 sequence (DNA): TGTGCCAGCAGGTTTGGCGGGGGATCTGAAGCTTTCTTT. Its translation is CASRFGGGSEAFF.

The chain recombines TRBV7-2 with TRBJ2-5, with a weak D call TRBD1 (6 bases). V lost 3 bases and J 5 bases, leaving 16 bases between the germline ends. The germline V gene encodes CDR1 SGHTA and CDR2 FQGNSA. This CDR3 contains 15 residues. CDR3 amino acids: CASSFIEGQLETQYF. The CDR3 DNA sequence: TGTGCCAGCAGCTTCATCGAGGGACAATTGGAGACCCAGTACTTC. Together with reference TRBV7-2 and TRBJ2-5, the CDR3 gives the full variable domain: GAGVSQSPSNKVTEKGKDVELRCDPISGHTALYWYRQSLGQGLEFLIYFQGNSAPDKSGLPSDRFSAERTGGSVSTLTIQRTQQEDSAVYLCASSFIEGQLETQYFGPGTRLLVL.

The chain joins TRBV4-3 to TRBJ1-2; TRBD1 aligns across 8 bases. The germline gives CDR1 LGHNA, CDR2 YSLEER. The CDR3 contains 16 residues. V dropped 0 bases and J dropped 2; count of bases not matched to a gene: 5. The CDR3 coding sequence is TGCGCCAGCAGCCAAGAGTCCAGGGGGCTCAACTATGGCTACACCTTC. This gives the protein CASSQESRGLNYGYTF.

This chain uses TRBV27 with TRBJ2-7; 7 bases match TRBD1. Germline V lookup: CDR1 MNHEY, CDR2 SMNVEV (reference sequence). Unmatched junction bases numbered 5, after V lost 5 bases and J lost 1 base. The CDR3 runs to 14 residues. The CDR3, as DNA: TGTGCCAGCAGTCCCGTGACAGGGTCCTACGAGCAGTACTTC. The encoded protein is CASSPVTGSYEQYF.

The chain carries TRBV5-1 and TRBJ2-3, with D tentatively TRBD2 (5 bases). V was clipped by 4 bases and J by 1 base, with 13 bases between them. The CDR3 totals 15 residues. The germline V gene has CDR1 SGHRS and CDR2 YFSETQ. The CDR3 spells CASSPGLAGTDTQYF. The CDR3 nucleotides read TGCGCCAGCAGCCCCGGGCTAGCTGGCACAGATACGCAGTATTTT.